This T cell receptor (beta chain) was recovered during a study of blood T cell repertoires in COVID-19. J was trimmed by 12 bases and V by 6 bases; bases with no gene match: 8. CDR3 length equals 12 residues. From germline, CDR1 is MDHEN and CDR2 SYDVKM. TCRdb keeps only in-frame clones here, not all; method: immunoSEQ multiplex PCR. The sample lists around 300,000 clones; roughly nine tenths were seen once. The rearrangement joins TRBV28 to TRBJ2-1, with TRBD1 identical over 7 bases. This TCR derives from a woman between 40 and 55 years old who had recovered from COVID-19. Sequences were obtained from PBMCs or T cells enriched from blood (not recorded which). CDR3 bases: TGTGCCAGCAGATCCGACAGGGCTTGGCAGTTCTTC. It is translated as CASRSDRAWQFF.